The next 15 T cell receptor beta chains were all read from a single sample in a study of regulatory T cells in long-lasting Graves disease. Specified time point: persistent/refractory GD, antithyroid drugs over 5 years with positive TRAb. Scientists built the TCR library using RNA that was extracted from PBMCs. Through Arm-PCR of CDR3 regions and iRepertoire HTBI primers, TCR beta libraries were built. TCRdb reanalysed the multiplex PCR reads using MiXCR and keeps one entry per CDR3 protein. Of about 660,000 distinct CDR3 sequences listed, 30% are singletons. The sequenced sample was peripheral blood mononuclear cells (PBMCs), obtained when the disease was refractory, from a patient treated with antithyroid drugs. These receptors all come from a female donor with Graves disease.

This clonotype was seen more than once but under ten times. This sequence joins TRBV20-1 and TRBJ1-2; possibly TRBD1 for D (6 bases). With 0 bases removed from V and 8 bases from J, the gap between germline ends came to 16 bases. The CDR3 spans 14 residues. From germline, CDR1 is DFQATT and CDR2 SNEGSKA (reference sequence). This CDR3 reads CSARDFRTVMGYTF. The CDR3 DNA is TGCAGTGCTAGAGATTTTAGGACAGTCATGGGCTACACCTTC.

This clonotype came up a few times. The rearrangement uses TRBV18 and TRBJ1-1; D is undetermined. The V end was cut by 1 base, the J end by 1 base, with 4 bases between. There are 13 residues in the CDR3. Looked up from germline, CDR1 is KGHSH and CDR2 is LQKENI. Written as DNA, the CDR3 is TGTGCCAGCTCACCACTGAGGAACACTGAAGCTTTCTTT. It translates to CASSPLRNTEAFF.

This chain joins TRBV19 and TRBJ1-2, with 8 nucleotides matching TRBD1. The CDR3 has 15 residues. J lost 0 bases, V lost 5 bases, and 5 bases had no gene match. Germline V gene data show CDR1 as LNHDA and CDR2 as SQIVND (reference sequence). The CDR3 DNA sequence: TGTGCCAGTAGTCCAGGGGGCAGTTCTAACTATGGCTACACCTTC. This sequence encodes CASSPGGSSNYGYTF.

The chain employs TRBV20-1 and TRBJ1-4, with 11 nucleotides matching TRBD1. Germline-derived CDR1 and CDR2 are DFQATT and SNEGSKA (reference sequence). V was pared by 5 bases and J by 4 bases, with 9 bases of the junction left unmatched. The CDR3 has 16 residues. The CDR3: CSAARTGGMGNEKLFF. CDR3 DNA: TGCAGTGCTGCTCGGACAGGGGGCATGGGTAATGAAAAACTGTTTTTT.

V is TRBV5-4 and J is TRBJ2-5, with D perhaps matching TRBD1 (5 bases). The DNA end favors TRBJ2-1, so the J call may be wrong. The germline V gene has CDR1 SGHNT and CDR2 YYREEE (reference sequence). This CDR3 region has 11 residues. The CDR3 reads CASSRGGEQFF. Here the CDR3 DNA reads TGTGCCAGCAGCAGGGGTGGAGAGCAGTTCTTC.

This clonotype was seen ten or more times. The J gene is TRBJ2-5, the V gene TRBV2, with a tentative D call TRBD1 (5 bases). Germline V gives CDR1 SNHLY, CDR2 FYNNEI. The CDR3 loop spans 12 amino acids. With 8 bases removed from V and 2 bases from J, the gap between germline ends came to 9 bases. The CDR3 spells CASGPGQETQYF. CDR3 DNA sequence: TGTGCCAGCGGGCCAGGGCAAGAGACCCAGTACTTC.

CDR3: CASSHWTETYSGNTIYF. The CDR3, as DNA: TGCGCCAGCAGCCACTGGACGGAGACCTACTCTGGAAACACCATATATTTT. The chain has TRBV4-1 and TRBJ1-3, with unresolved D. V was cut by 3 bases and J by 0 bases, with 15 bases left in between. The CDR3 covers 17 residues. Germline V gives CDR1 MGHRA, CDR2 YSYEKL.

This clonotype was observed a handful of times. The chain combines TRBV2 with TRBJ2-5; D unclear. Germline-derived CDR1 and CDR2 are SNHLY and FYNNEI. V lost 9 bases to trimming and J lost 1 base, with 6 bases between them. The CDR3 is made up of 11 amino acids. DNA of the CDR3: TGTGCCAGACAGATCCAAGAGACCCAGTACTTC. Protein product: CARQIQETQYF.

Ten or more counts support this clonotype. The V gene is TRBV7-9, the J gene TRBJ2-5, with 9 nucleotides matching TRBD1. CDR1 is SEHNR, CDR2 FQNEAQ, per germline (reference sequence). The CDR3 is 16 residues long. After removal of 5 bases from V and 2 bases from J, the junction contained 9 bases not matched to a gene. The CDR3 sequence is CASSHRRTGAQETQYF. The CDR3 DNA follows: TGTGCCAGCAGCCATCGCAGGACAGGGGCTCAAGAGACCCAGTACTTC.

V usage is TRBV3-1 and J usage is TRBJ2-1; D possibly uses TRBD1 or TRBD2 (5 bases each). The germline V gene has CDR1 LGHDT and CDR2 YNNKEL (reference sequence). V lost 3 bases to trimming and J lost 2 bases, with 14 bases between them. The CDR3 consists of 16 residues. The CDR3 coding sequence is TGTGCCAGCAGCCATATGGGGGAGAGCCCCTACAATGAGCAGTTCTTC. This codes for CASSHMGESPYNEQFF.

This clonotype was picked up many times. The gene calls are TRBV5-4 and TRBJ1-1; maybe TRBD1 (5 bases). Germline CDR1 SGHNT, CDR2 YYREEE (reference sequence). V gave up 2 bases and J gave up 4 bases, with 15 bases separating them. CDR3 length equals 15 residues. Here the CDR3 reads CASSFPRDGSTEAFF. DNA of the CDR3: TGTGCCAGCAGCTTTCCCCGGGACGGCAGCACTGAAGCTTTCTTT.

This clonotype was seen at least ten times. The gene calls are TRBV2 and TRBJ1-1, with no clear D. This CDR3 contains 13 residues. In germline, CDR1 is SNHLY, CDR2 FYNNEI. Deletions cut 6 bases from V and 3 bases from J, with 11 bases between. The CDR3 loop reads CASRSAEDTEAFF. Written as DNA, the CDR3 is TGTGCCAGCAGGTCGGCGGAGGACACTGAAGCTTTCTTT. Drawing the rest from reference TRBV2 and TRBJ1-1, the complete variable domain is EPEVTQTPSHQVTQMGQEVILRCVPISNHLYFYWYRQILGQKVEFLVSFYNNEISEKSEIFDDQFSVERPDGSNFTLKIRSTKLEDSAMYFCASRSAEDTEAFFGQGTRLTVV.

The CDR3 DNA reads as TGTGCCAGCAGGGAGGGTAGGAGAAATCAGCCCCAGCATTTT. Its protein is CASREGRRNQPQHF. J is TRBJ1-5 and V is TRBV6-1; no reliable D call. Germline CDR1 is MNHNS and CDR2 is SASEGT. The CDR3 covers 14 residues. V gave up 6 bases and J gave up 4 bases, with 13 bases separating them.

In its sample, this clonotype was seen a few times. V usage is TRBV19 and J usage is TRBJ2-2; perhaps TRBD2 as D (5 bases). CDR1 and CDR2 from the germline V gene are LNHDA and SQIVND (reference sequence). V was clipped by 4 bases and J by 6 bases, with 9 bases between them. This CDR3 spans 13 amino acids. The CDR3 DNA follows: TGTGCCAGTAGTAGTTCCGGGGCCGGGGAGCTGTTTTTT. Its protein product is CASSSSGAGELFF.

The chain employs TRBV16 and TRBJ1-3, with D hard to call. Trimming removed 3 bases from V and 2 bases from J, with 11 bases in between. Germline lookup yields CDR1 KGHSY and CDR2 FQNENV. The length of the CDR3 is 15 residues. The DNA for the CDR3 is TGTGCCAGCAGCCAGAGCGTCGGGGCTGGAAACACCATATATTTT. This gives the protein CASSQSVGAGNTIYF.